Shown below are 32 T cell receptor beta chains from a single sample sequenced in a study of T cell clones after liver transplantation. The repertoire was sequenced with immunoSEQ multiplex PCR; TCRdb's copy has only in-frame clones and lacks some. The sample holds 20,000 to 30,000 clones; around three quarters are singletons and the top ten take around 2.9%. Sequencing used CD4+ T cells from blood, obtained before liver transplant. These receptors all stem from a human donor who received a liver transplant.

The rearrangement joins TRBV7-9 to TRBJ2-1; D uncertain. Between the trimmed V and J ends, which lost 2 bases and 0 bases, there was a span of 8 bases. Germline CDR1 and CDR2: SEHNR and FQNEAQ (reference sequence). The CDR3 contains 15 residues. The CDR3 coding sequence is TGTGCCAGCAGCTTACTGGGCGGCTCCTACAATGAGCAGTTCTTC. It codes for CASSLLGGSYNEQFF.

This clone was counted a few times. The chain is built from TRBV27 and TRBJ2-2; TRBD1 might be the D (5 bases). This CDR3 is 14 amino acids long. Germline CDR1 and CDR2: MNHEY and SMNVEV (reference sequence). V shed 5 bases and J shed 5 bases, with 12 bases lying between them. Here the CDR3 reads CASSRQGSTGELFF. DNA of the CDR3: TGTGCCAGCAGTCGTCAGGGCAGTACCGGGGAGCTGTTTTTT.

The sample holds a few counts of this clone. J is TRBJ2-2 and V is TRBV5-1; D not resolved. This CDR3 is built from 15 residues. Looked up from germline, CDR1 is SGHRS and CDR2 is YFSETQ. The V and J ends lost 4 bases and 0 bases respectively, with 10 bases between them. CDR3 loop: CASSLGWANTGELFF. CDR3 bases: TGCGCCAGCAGCCTAGGATGGGCGAACACCGGGGAGCTGTTTTTT. Using reference TRBV5-1 and TRBJ2-2 for the parts outside the CDR3, the full variable domain is KAGVTQTPRYLIKTRGQQVTLSCSPISGHRSVSWYQQTPGQGLQFLFEYFSETQRNKGNFPGRFSGRQFSNSRSEMNVSTLELGDSALYLCASSLGWANTGELFFGEGSRLTVL.

CDR3 nucleotide sequence: TGTGCCAGCAGTTTATCCGGCGGGCGTGCGTCGGGTAACTATGGCTACACCTTC. Translation gives CASSLSGGRASGNYGYTF. The rearrangement uses TRBV28 and TRBJ1-2; D is undetermined. Germline V gene sequence: CDR1 MDHEN, CDR2 SYDVKM. The CDR3 spans 18 residues. Trimming removed 1 base at V and 1 base at J, with 19 bases between.

The J gene is TRBJ2-3, the V gene TRBV19; 10 nucleotides line up with TRBD1. CDR1 is LNHDA, CDR2 SQIVND, per germline (reference sequence). The J segment lost 2 bases and the V segment lost 6 bases, leaving 8 bases of the junction unmatched. The CDR3 extends over 16 amino acids. The CDR3: CASSLGQGTFTDTQYF. CDR3 nucleotides: TGTGCCAGTAGCCTGGGACAGGGGACTTTCACAGATACGCAGTATTTT.

The CDR3 DNA sequence: TGTGCCAGCACCCGACTAGCGGGAGGGACCGGGGAGCTGTTTTTT. Amino acids: CASTRLAGGTGELFF. This rearrangement joins TRBV7-2 to TRBJ2-2; TRBD2 matches 14 bases. Germline V gene sequence: CDR1 SGHTA, CDR2 FQGNSA. This CDR3 is 15 amino acids long. The V segment lost 7 bases and the J segment 5 bases; nucleotides outside the gene matches: 3.

The J gene is TRBJ2-3, the V gene TRBV6-1; 8 nucleotides agree with TRBD2. CDR3 length equals 15 residues. CDR1 and CDR2 (germline): MNHNS, SASEGT. Trimming took 9 bases from V and 8 from J; bases not matched to a gene: 16. The CDR3 DNA follows: TGTGCCAGGGACACAGGGATAGGGGCGGGAGGTACGCAGTATTTT. This encodes CARDTGIGAGGTQYF.

The chain combines TRBV28 with TRBJ2-7, with TRBD2 matching over 12 bases. J gave up 0 bases and V 6 bases, and 6 bases lay outside the gene matches. The CDR3 runs 16 residues. Germline lookup yields CDR1 MDHEN and CDR2 SYDVKM. CDR3 sequence reads: CASSFGLAGLSYEQYF. CDR3 DNA sequence: TGTGCCAGCAGCTTCGGACTAGCGGGGCTCTCCTACGAGCAGTACTTC. Drawing the rest from reference TRBV28 and TRBJ2-7, the complete variable domain is DVKVTQSSRYLVKRTGEKVFLECVQDMDHENMFWYRQDPGLGLRLIYFSYDVKMKEKGDIPEGYSVSREKKERFSLILESASTNQTSMYLCASSFGLAGLSYEQYFGPGTRLTVT.

This CDR3 reads CASSLVPGTNTEAFF. CDR3 nucleotides: TGTGCCAGCAGCTTAGTCCCCGGGACAAACACTGAAGCTTTCTTT. The chain couples TRBV7-2 to TRBJ1-1, with D tentatively TRBD1 (6 bases). The germline CDR1 and CDR2 sequences are SGHTA and FQGNSA. V was pared by 1 base and J by 2 bases, with 11 bases between. The CDR3 has 15 amino acids.

This clone was observed a few times. The chain uses TRBV27 and TRBJ1-5, with TRBD1 as a possible D gene (5 bases). Germline CDR1 is MNHEY and CDR2 is SMNVEV (reference sequence). The V gene lost 1 base and the J gene lost 7 bases, with 17 bases spanning the gap. The CDR3 covers 16 residues. This CDR3 reads CASSLFGGGVGQPQHF. The CDR3 DNA follows: TGTGCCAGCAGTTTATTCGGGGGTGGGGTAGGACAGCCCCAGCATTTT.

The chain links TRBV4-2 to TRBJ1-5; no clear D. Germline V CDR1 and CDR2: LGHNA, YNFKEQ. The CDR3 spans 13 residues. V dropped 0 bases and J dropped 9 bases, with 9 bases sitting between them. The CDR3 loop is CASSQEGGGPQHF. CDR3 sequence (DNA): TGTGCCAGCAGCCAAGAAGGAGGTGGGCCCCAGCATTTT.

This clone has a handful of counts. The genes are TRBV5-8 and TRBJ2-1, with D unclear. The CDR3 is 13 amino acids. V was cut by 3 bases and J by 7 bases, with 11 bases left in between. Germline-derived CDR1 and CDR2 are SGHTS and YDEGEE. In DNA form, the CDR3 reads TGTGCCAGCAGCTCGAACTATCGGAATGAGCAGTTCTTC. Translating gives CASSSNYRNEQFF.

The V and J genes are TRBV27 and TRBJ2-3; the match to TRBD2 covers 11 bases. This CDR3 contains 16 residues. Germline loops: CDR1 MNHEY, CDR2 SMNVEV (reference sequence). V trimming: 4 bases; J trimming: 4 bases; junction bases outside the gene matches: 7. CDR3 protein: CASSSIIAGGPDTQYF. The CDR3 DNA is TGTGCCAGCAGTTCTATAATAGCGGGGGGGCCAGATACGCAGTATTTT.

This chain connects TRBV19 to TRBJ1-1, with D perhaps TRBD1 (5 bases). This CDR3 region has 14 residues. V was pared by 1 base and J by 1 base, with 7 bases between. The V gene's germline CDR1 is LNHDA and CDR2 SQIVND (reference sequence). The CDR3 DNA follows: TGTGCCAGTAGTATAGTGCAGGGGAACACTGAAGCTTTCTTT. It encodes CASSIVQGNTEAFF. The full variable domain, rest sourced from reference TRBV19 and TRBJ1-1, is DGGITQSPKYLFRKEGQNVTLSCEQNLNHDAMYWYRQDPGQGLRLIYYSQIVNDFQKGDIAEGYSVSREKKESFPLTVTSAQKNPTAFYLCASSIVQGNTEAFFGQGTRLTVV.

The chain couples TRBV6-5 to TRBJ2-3, with D perhaps matching TRBD2 (6 bases). CDR3 length equals 15 residues. Looked up from germline, CDR1 is MNHEY and CDR2 is SVGAGI. V lost 10 bases and J 5 bases, leaving 22 bases between the germline ends. The CDR3 DNA follows: TGTGCCACAGGCCAGGCGGGATGGCTTAAAGATACGCAGTATTTT. Its protein product is CATGQAGWLKDTQYF.

The chain links TRBV21-1 to TRBJ1-4; TRBD1 reflects the table's D call only, with no check against the DNA. TRBV21-1 is a listed pseudogene. The CDR3 is 15 amino acids. CDR3 region: CASSKPGTGNEKLFF. CDR3 in DNA: TGTGCCAGCAGCAAACCCGGGACAGGAAATGAAAAACTGTTTTTT.

This sequence joins TRBV5-1 and TRBJ2-1; TRBD2 matches 11 bases. The germline V gene has CDR1 SGHRS and CDR2 YFSETQ. V shed 6 bases and J 7 bases; nucleotides not matched to a gene: 9. This CDR3 contains 15 residues. CDR3 in DNA: TGCGCCAGCACCATACTAGCGGGAGAATCGAATGAGCAGTTCTTC. It encodes CASTILAGESNEQFF.

The chain has TRBV5-1 and TRBJ2-3, with 8 bases matching TRBD1. This CDR3 contains 14 residues. CDR1 is SGHRS and CDR2 is YFSETQ in the germline V gene. V lost 8 bases, J lost 1 base, and 6 bases stayed unmatched. DNA for the CDR3: TGCGCCAGTAAACCGGGACAGGGCACAGATACGCAGTATTTT. Its protein is CASKPGQGTDTQYF.

Comments on this clone: The same CDR3 is also encoded by other DNA sequences in this sample. The rearrangement joins TRBV5-4 to TRBJ2-3; 9 bases are a match to TRBD1. V gave up 4 bases and J gave up 2 bases; unmatched junction bases: 2. CDR3 length: 14 amino acids. CDR1 is SGHNT, CDR2 YYREEE, per germline (reference sequence). CDR3 nucleotide sequence: TGTGCCAGCAGCCTACAGGGGGCCACAGATACGCAGTATTTT. This codes for CASSLQGATDTQYF.

J is TRBJ1-3 and V is TRBV2; 9 positions match TRBD1. Germline V gene data show CDR1 as SNHLY and CDR2 as FYNNEI. Trimming at V came to 6 bases and at J to 0 bases, leaving 9 bases not matched to a gene. CDR3 length equals 17 residues. The CDR3 here is CASRDTGTGNSGNTIYF. Here the CDR3 DNA reads TGTGCCAGCAGAGACACCGGGACAGGGAACTCTGGAAACACCATATATTTT.

As concerns this clone: Within the sample, other DNA sequences also encode this same CDR3. The rearrangement links TRBV15 to TRBJ2-2; no firm D call. CDR1 and CDR2 (germline): LNHNV, YYDKDF (reference sequence). Trimming took off 0 bases at V and 0 bases at J, with 2 bases between the two ends. The CDR3 runs 14 residues. The chain's CDR3 is CATSRDTNTGELFF. The CDR3 bases are TGTGCCACCAGCAGAGACACGAACACCGGGGAGCTGTTTTTT.

The chain's CDR3 is CASSPRQGANNEQFF. The CDR3 DNA is TGTGCCAGTAGTCCCCGACAGGGGGCCAACAATGAGCAGTTCTTC. V is TRBV19 and J is TRBJ2-1; 10 positions agree with TRBD1. Germline V CDR1 and CDR2: LNHDA, SQIVND (reference sequence). The CDR3 loop spans 15 amino acids. With V trimmed by 5 bases and J by 5 bases, 6 bases remained unmatched.

The chain carries TRBV27 and TRBJ2-4; TRBD1 matches 7 bases. This CDR3 has 13 residues. V lost 7 bases, J lost 9 bases, and 9 bases stayed unmatched. Germline CDR1 and CDR2: MNHEY and SMNVEV (reference sequence). The DNA of the CDR3 is TGTGCCAGCAAAGCCGGGACAGTATCCATTCAGTACTTC. Protein: CASKAGTVSIQYF.

J is TRBJ2-2 and V is TRBV11-2; 8 nucleotides line up with TRBD1. CDR1 is SGHAT, CDR2 FQNNGV, per germline. The CDR3 covers 16 residues. Unmatched junction bases numbered 6, after V lost 1 base and J lost 5 bases. The CDR3 DNA sequence: TGTGCCAGCAGCTTAGGAGACAGGGGTCGGACCGGGGAGCTGTTTTTT. It is translated as CASSLGDRGRTGELFF.

The chain is built from TRBV27 and TRBJ1-1; no definite D call. The germline CDR1 and CDR2 sequences are MNHEY and SMNVEV (reference sequence). The CDR3 loop spans 15 amino acids. V was pared by 2 bases and J by 1 base, with 11 bases between. CDR3 sequence: CASSLRMRENTEAFF. CDR3 bases: TGTGCCAGCAGTTTAAGGATGCGGGAGAACACTGAAGCTTTCTTT.

CDR3 nucleotide sequence: TGTGCCAGCAGCACCGGGACAGGGGCTTCCCATGAGCAGTTCTTC. It specifies CASSTGTGASHEQFF. The chain combines TRBV6-4 with TRBJ2-1; 10 nucleotides agree with TRBD1. Looked up from germline, CDR1 is MRHNA and CDR2 is SNTAGT. The CDR3 sequence is 15 residues long. With 6 bases clipped from V and 8 bases from J, the junction kept 10 bases outside the gene matches.

V is TRBV6-1 and J is TRBJ1-5, with 7 bases that match TRBD1. CDR1 is MNHNS and CDR2 is SASEGT in the germline V gene. This CDR3 contains 13 residues. Trimming at V came to 4 bases and at J to 7 bases, leaving 4 bases not matched to a gene. The CDR3 protein is CASSGQGGQPQHF. In DNA, the CDR3 is TGTGCCAGCAGTGGACAGGGTGGACAGCCCCAGCATTTT.

The chain joins TRBV19 to TRBJ2-7; D perhaps matches TRBD1 (5 bases). The CDR3 is 18 residues long. Trimming removed 7 bases from V and 3 bases from J, with 28 bases in between. Germline assignment: CDR1 LNHDA and CDR2 SQIVND (reference sequence). The CDR3 reads CASNQGCRVKVTRYEQYV. The DNA of the CDR3 is TGTGCCAGTAATCAAGGGTGCAGGGTGAAGGTTACTCGCTACGAGCAGTACGTC.

The chain employs TRBV5-1 and TRBJ2-2, with 8 bases lining up with TRBD2. V lost 0 bases and J lost 0; bases outside the gene matches: 16. The CDR3 has 21 amino acids. Germline CDR1 and CDR2: SGHRS and YFSETQ. CDR3 in DNA: TGCGCCAGCAGCTTGGCCGGTGGGGCTAGCGGGCTTACCGCGAACACCGGGGAGCTGTTTTTT. Its translation is CASSLAGGASGLTANTGELFF.

The V and J genes are TRBV6-1 and TRBJ2-5; D is undetermined. The CDR3 consists of 13 residues. Trimming removed 1 base at V and 4 bases at J, with 7 bases between. Germline V gene lookup returns CDR1 MNHNS and CDR2 SASEGT. The CDR3 region is CASSEGLVETQYF. The CDR3 DNA reads as TGTGCCAGCAGTGAAGGACTGGTAGAGACCCAGTACTTC.

The V and J genes are TRBV15 and TRBJ2-5, with 8 bases lining up with TRBD2. Germline V lookup: CDR1 LNHNV, CDR2 YYDKDF (reference sequence). J was trimmed by 5 bases and V by 1 base; bases with no gene match: 12. The CDR3 runs 17 residues. The CDR3 region is CATSRVTAGVSGETQYF. CDR3 nucleotide sequence: TGTGCCACCAGCAGAGTCACAGCGGGGGTATCGGGGGAGACCCAGTACTTC.

This chain links TRBV5-1 with TRBJ2-7; TRBD1 might be the D (5 bases). This CDR3 is 13 amino acids long. Trimming removed 3 bases at V and 6 bases at J, with 13 bases between. The germline V gene encodes CDR1 SGHRS and CDR2 YFSETQ. Here the CDR3 reads CASSYQGLGEQYF. The CDR3 region has the DNA TGCGCCAGCAGCTATCAGGGCCTGGGCGAGCAGTACTTC.